The 30 T cell receptor beta chains reported below all come from one sample, sequenced in a study of breast tumors, draining lymph nodes, adjacent tissues. Axillary draining lymph nodes of breast cancer patients supplied the node samples. TCRdb recomputed calls from the multiplex PCR reads with MiXCR, one row per CDR3 protein. The table lists nearly 110,000 distinct CDR3 sequences, about 29% of them singletons. Material: axillary lymph node tissue. The receptors derive from a female donor with breast cancer. Some clones in this sample may be carry-over from other donors' samples.

This clonotype was detected ten times or more. V and J are TRBV18 and TRBJ1-3; D may be TRBD1 (6 bases). The CDR3 is made up of 16 amino acids. The germline gives CDR1 KGHSH, CDR2 LQKENI. Trimming pared 2 bases from V and 0 bases from J, leaving 11 bases between. The CDR3 loop is CASSPYTGSSGNTIYF. The DNA of the CDR3 is TGTGCCAGCTCACCATATACAGGGAGCTCTGGAAACACCATATATTTT. Looking up the rest from reference TRBV18 and TRBJ1-3 gives the full variable domain: NAGVMQNPRHLVRRRGQEARLRCSPMKGHSHVYWYRQLPEEGLKFMVYLQKENIIDESGMPKERFSAEFPKEGPSILRIQQVVRGDSAAYFCASSPYTGSSGNTIYFGEGSWLTVV.

This sequence joins TRBV20-1 and TRBJ2-1; 12 nucleotides align to TRBD2. The CDR3 contains 16 residues. V trimming: 7 bases; J trimming: 7 bases; junction bases outside the gene matches: 14. Germline assignment: CDR1 DFQATT and CDR2 SNEGSKA (reference sequence). CDR3 DNA sequence: TGCAGTGACAAGGCCCTAGCGGGGGGGCGGTTGAATGAGCAGTTCTTC. Translating it yields CSDKALAGGRLNEQFF.

This clonotype was seen repeatedly, ten times or more. The V gene is TRBV28, the J gene TRBJ2-7, with 7 bases aligning to TRBD1. V lost 4 bases and J lost 0; bases outside the gene matches: 6. The CDR3 has 15 amino acids. The germline gives CDR1 MDHEN, CDR2 SYDVKM. The DNA of the CDR3 is TGTGCCAGCAGTTCCCCCAGGACAGGCTCCTACGAGCAGTACTTC. Translating gives CASSSPRTGSYEQYF.

This clonotype was seen many times. The chain employs TRBV6-6 and TRBJ2-5, with D possibly TRBD2 on 6 matching bases. This CDR3 has 16 amino acids. V gave up 4 bases and J gave up 3 bases, with 18 bases separating them. CDR1 is MNHNY and CDR2 is SVGAGI in the germline V gene (reference sequence). CDR3 sequence (DNA): TGTGCCAGCAGTTTCCGTCCCGGGACTGGAAAAGAGACCCAGTACTTC. Encoded protein: CASSFRPGTGKETQYF.

Notes on this clonotype: A junction end diverges from the germline sequence, so it may reflect a read error. The rearrangement joins TRBV20-1 to TRBJ2-2, with D perhaps matching TRBD2 (5 bases). Looked up from germline, CDR1 is DFQATT and CDR2 is SNEGSKA (reference sequence). CDR3 length: 12 residues. The CDR3: CSAPGNTGEPCF. Here the CDR3 DNA reads TGCAGTGCTCCGGGGAACACCGGGGAGCCGTGTTTT.

This clonotype showed up many times. Relative to the germline gene, one junction end is altered; a read error may explain this. The rearrangement uses TRBV6-5 and TRBJ1-6; 7 bases align to TRBD1. The germline V gene has CDR1 MNHEY and CDR2 SVGAGI. The CDR3 consists of 18 residues. CDR3 sequence: CASSHSRPGGSYNSPLHF. CDR3 DNA sequence: TGTGCCAGCAGTCACTCGAGGCCAGGGGGTTCCTATAATTCACCCCTCCACTTT.

The rearrangement uses TRBV20-1 and TRBJ2-1, with D perhaps given as TRBD1 or TRBD2 (5 bases each). V was pared by 3 bases and J by 5 bases, with 14 bases between. CDR1 and CDR2 from the germline V gene are DFQATT and SNEGSKA (reference sequence). The CDR3 length is 14 residues. The DNA of the CDR3 is TGCAGTGCTAGGGGGACGGCAAGAAACAATGAGCAGTTCTTC. This codes for CSARGTARNNEQFF.

This sequence joins TRBV7-9 and TRBJ2-1, with D hard to call. The CDR3 sequence is 16 residues long. V was pared by 8 bases and J by 0 bases, with 17 bases between. Per the germline V gene, CDR1 is SEHNR and CDR2 is FQNEAQ (reference sequence). CDR3 nucleotides: TGTGCCAGCTGCTCATTGAGATCGTGCTCCTACAATGAGCAGTTCTTC. Translation: CASCSLRSCSYNEQFF.

This clonotype occurred many times. This chain connects TRBV6-1 to TRBJ1-5; D unresolved. The CDR3 has 13 amino acids. V lost 7 bases, J lost 6 bases, and 13 bases lay in between. Germline values: CDR1 MNHNS, CDR2 SASEGT. Written as DNA, the CDR3 is TGTGCCAGCACCCAATACTCCAGTCAGCCCCAGCATTTT. Residues: CASTQYSSQPQHF.

This clonotype was seen many times. The rearrangement uses TRBV5-1 and TRBJ2-5; D is undetermined. Trimming left V 0 bases short and J 4 bases short, with 10 bases between. CDR1 and CDR2 from the germline V gene are SGHRS and YFSETQ. The CDR3 length is 14 residues. The CDR3 region is CASSLELSPETQYF. The CDR3 DNA sequence: TGCGCCAGCAGCTTGGAGCTATCCCCAGAGACCCAGTACTTC.

This clonotype was recorded only once. The chain is built from TRBV4-3 and TRBJ1-2; D unclear. Trimming took off 0 bases at V and 10 bases at J, with 12 bases between the two ends. This CDR3 comprises 13 residues. Germline assignment: CDR1 LGHNA and CDR2 YSLEER. CDR3: CASSQEEGRDYTF. In DNA form, the CDR3 reads TGCGCCAGCAGCCAAGAGGAAGGGAGAGACTACACCTTC.

This clonotype is a singleton in its sample. The V gene is TRBV7-9, the J gene TRBJ2-3, with no clear D. CDR3 length equals 15 residues. In germline, CDR1 is SEHNR, CDR2 FQNEAQ (reference sequence). V was shortened by 3 bases and J by 0 bases, with 10 bases between the two germline ends. Written as DNA, the CDR3 is TGTGCCAGCAGCTTGTACCAGCTTAGCACAGATACGCAGTATTTT. As protein: CASSLYQLSTDTQYF.

A few counts support this clonotype. J is TRBJ2-5 and V is TRBV3-1; TRBD1 might be the D (7 bases). V lost 6 bases to trimming and J lost 8 bases, with 16 bases between them. The CDR3 is made up of 13 amino acids. Germline values: CDR1 LGHDT, CDR2 YNNKEL (reference sequence). The CDR3 sequence: CASREGAGYTQYF. CDR3 in DNA: TGTGCCAGCAGAGAGGGGGCGGGATATACCCAGTACTTC.

V gene TRBV2 combines with J gene TRBJ2-3, with 11 bases that match TRBD2. The germline CDR1 and CDR2 sequences are SNHLY and FYNNEI. The length of the CDR3 is 18 residues. V gave up 3 bases and J gave up 11 bases; unmatched junction bases: 19. In DNA form, the CDR3 reads TGTGCCAGCAGTGAGAGGCCTAGCGGGGGGTTCGCCTACAATGAGCAGTATTTT. Translating gives CASSERPSGGFAYNEQYF.

The chain joins TRBV10-3 to TRBJ2-1; D is ambiguous. The CDR3 has 12 amino acids. Trimming took off 5 bases at V and 3 bases at J, with 5 bases between the two ends. Germline CDR1 and CDR2: ENHRY and SYGVKD. CDR3 DNA: TGTGCCATCAGTCCTGACTACAATGAGCAGTTCTTC. Translating it yields CAISPDYNEQFF.

This clonotype was counted ten times or more. The chain carries TRBV4-3 and TRBJ1-6; D is ambiguous. There are 13 residues in the CDR3. V gave up 3 bases and J gave up 6 bases, with 6 bases separating them. The germline V gene has CDR1 LGHNA and CDR2 YSLEER. The CDR3 is CASSQVFNSPLHF. The CDR3 nucleotides read TGCGCCAGCAGCCAGGTCTTTAATTCACCCCTCCACTTT.

This clonotype was counted many times. This chain links TRBV5-8 with TRBJ1-4; D gene unclear. V lost 4 bases to trimming and J lost 12 bases, with 13 bases between them. The length of the CDR3 is 12 residues. Germline V lookup: CDR1 SGHTS, CDR2 YDEGEE. The DNA for the CDR3 is TGTGCCAGCAGCCAGGACGGACCCCAACTGTTTTTT. It codes for CASSQDGPQLFF.

As for this clonotype: The junction differs from germline at one of its ends, possibly a read error. The chain is built from TRBV7-2 and TRBJ1-3; tentative D call: TRBD1 (5 bases). Germline assignment: CDR1 SGHTA and CDR2 FQGNSA. There are 17 residues in the CDR3. The CDR3 sequence is CASSQSGAGASGNTIHF. CDR3 DNA: TGTGCCAGCAGCCAGAGTGGGGCAGGAGCCTCTGGAAACACCATACATTTT. Based on the CDR3 plus reference TRBV7-2 and TRBJ1-3, the full variable domain is GAGVSQSPSNKVTEKGKDVELRCDPISGHTALYWYRQSLGQGLEFLIYFQGNSAPDKSGLPSDRFSAERTGGSVSTLTIQRTQQEDSAVYLCASSQSGAGASGNTIHFGEGSWLTVV.

This clonotype was seen at least ten times. J is TRBJ2-3 and V is TRBV9, with D perhaps TRBD1 or TRBD2 (5 bases each). Germline CDR1 and CDR2: SGDLS and YYNGEE. This CDR3 has 13 amino acids. Between the trimmed V and J ends, which lost 6 bases and 3 bases, there was a span of 11 bases. The CDR3: CASNSGGTDTQYF. Here the CDR3 DNA reads TGTGCCAGCAACTCTGGGGGAACAGATACGCAGTATTTT.

This clonotype has more than one count but fewer than ten. A clone one base away is much larger, so this may be a read error. The chain has TRBV11-2 and TRBJ2-7, with 7 positions matching TRBD2. The CDR3 has 14 residues. J lost 6 bases, V lost 1 base, and 6 bases had no gene match. Germline V CDR1 and CDR2: SGHAT, FQNNGV. As DNA, the CDR3 is TGTGCCAGCAGCTTAGTAGGCGGGACTACCGAGCAGTACTTC. It is translated as CASSLVGGTTEQYF.

This clonotype was observed a few times. The chain recombines TRBV20-1 with TRBJ1-4, with 10 bases that match TRBD1. This CDR3 has 13 residues. V gave up 4 bases and J gave up 14 bases; unmatched junction bases: 10. Looked up from germline, CDR1 is DFQATT and CDR2 is SNEGSKA (reference sequence). This chain's CDR3 is CSATTGGSETLFF. CDR3 coding DNA: TGCAGTGCTACGACAGGGGGCAGTGAAACGCTGTTTTTT.

This clonotype has a count of ten or more. This sequence joins TRBV7-2 and TRBJ1-3, with TRBD1 as a possible D gene (5 bases). This CDR3 spans 15 amino acids. Trimming removed 3 bases at V and 4 bases at J, with 13 bases between. The germline gives CDR1 SGHTA, CDR2 FQGNSA. This chain's CDR3 is CASSLAETAGNTIYF. CDR3 in DNA: TGTGCCAGCAGCTTGGCAGAGACAGCAGGAAACACCATATATTTT.

Notes on this clonotype: Given a much more abundant clone one base away, this may be a read error. The chain employs TRBV11-2 and TRBJ2-5, with 7 bases aligning to TRBD1. Germline CDR1 reads SGHAT; CDR2 reads FQNNGV. CDR3 length: 14 amino acids. V trimming: 1 base; J trimming: 4 bases; junction bases outside the gene matches: 3. CDR3 amino acids: CASSLAGTAETQYF. Here the CDR3 DNA reads TGTGCCAGCAGCTTAGCCGGGACAGCAGAGACCCAGTACTTC.

There are many counts of this clonotype. The chain is built from TRBV29-1 and TRBJ2-7; D not resolved. V lost 6 bases to trimming and J lost 3 bases, with 12 bases between them. This CDR3 is built from 12 residues. Germline V CDR1 and CDR2: SQVTM, ANQGSEA. CDR3: CSVAQDGYEQYF. Here the CDR3 DNA reads TGCAGCGTGGCCCAGGACGGCTACGAGCAGTACTTC.

The sample holds many counts of this clonotype. V gene TRBV5-5 combines with J gene TRBJ1-6; D call uncertain. The germline V gene has CDR1 SGHKS and CDR2 YYEKEE (reference sequence). Trimming pared 0 bases from V and 5 bases from J, leaving 9 bases between. CDR3 size: 15 residues. The CDR3 coding sequence is TGTGCCAGCAGCTTGGACACACATAATAATTCACCCCTCCACTTT. Its protein is CASSLDTHNNSPLHF. Full variable domain (remainder filled in from reference TRBV5-5 and TRBJ1-6): DAGVTQSPTHLIKTRGQQVTLRCSPISGHKSVSWYQQVLGQGPQFIFQYYEKEERGRGNFPDRFSARQFPNYSSELNVNALLLGDSALYLCASSLDTHNNSPLHFGNGTRLTVT.

This clonotype was seen at least ten times. The junction differs from germline at one of its ends, possibly a read error. J is TRBJ2-5 and V is TRBV9; no reliable D call. The CDR3 has 14 residues. From germline, CDR1 is SGDLS and CDR2 YYNGEE. For the CDR3, the DNA is TGTGCCAGCAGCGTAGATCCCCTGCAAGAGACCCAGTCCTTC. Encoded protein: CASSVDPLQETQSF.

This clonotype was observed a single time. With a much larger clone just one base away, this may be a read error. As DNA, the CDR3 is TGTGCCAGCAGTTTCGACCCAGAATCCCGAGGAGGTGGCTACACCTTC. Its translation is CASSFDPESRGGGYTF. The chain recombines TRBV12-3 or TRBV12-4 with TRBJ1-2; D gene ambiguous. The germline V and J ends were trimmed by 3 bases and 7 bases, with 21 bases remaining between them. CDR3 length: 16 amino acids.

In this sample, this clonotype turned up many times. This rearrangement joins TRBV6-5 to TRBJ1-2, with 9 bases lining up with TRBD1. The ends lost 5 bases at V and 8 bases at J; junction bases unmatched: 12. The CDR3 contains 15 residues. In germline, CDR1 is MNHEY, CDR2 SVGAGI. Here the CDR3 DNA reads TGTGCCAGCAGTCACCGATACAGGGGGCCAGGGGGCTACACCTTC. Protein sequence: CASSHRYRGPGGYTF.

This clonotype appeared many times. CDR3 DNA sequence: TGCAGTGCTAGTCGCCGGGTAATTGGCGAGCAGTACTTC. Amino acid sequence: CSASRRVIGEQYF. The chain recombines TRBV20-1 with TRBJ2-7; no firm D call. The V gene's germline CDR1 is DFQATT and CDR2 SNEGSKA (reference sequence). Trimming took 3 bases from V and 6 from J, leaving 15 bases between them. The CDR3 totals 13 residues.

This clonotype was seen many times. V is TRBV6-6 and J is TRBJ1-4; 10 bases agree with TRBD1. This CDR3 spans 14 amino acids. Germline trimming cut 7 bases from V and 7 bases from J; bases unmatched to any gene: 6. In germline, CDR1 is MNHNY, CDR2 SVGAGI (reference sequence). The CDR3 reads CASIRGQGSEKLFF. The CDR3 bases are TGTGCCAGCATTCGGGGACAGGGGAGTGAAAAACTGTTTTTT.